The 7 T cell receptor beta chains given below trace back to one sample, sequenced in a study of T cells in Graves' hyperthyroidism and ophthalmopathy. There were TCR beta CDR3 regions amplified from RNA transcripts. A first-round RT-PCR of the TCR CDR3 used the HTBI primer set. TCRdb independently ran MiXCR on the multiplex PCR reads; one entry per CDR3 protein. The sample has around 350,000 distinct CDR3 sequences; about 14% are singletons. Specimen: blood. Every receptor here comes from a woman aged 25 to 39 with Graves' ophthalmopathy.

The sample holds many counts of this clonotype. V is TRBV11-1 and J is TRBJ2-1; TRBD1 might be the D (6 bases). Trimming left V 5 bases short and J 1 base short, with 15 bases between. The CDR3 length is 16 residues. Per the germline V gene, CDR1 is SGHAT and CDR2 is FQDESV (reference sequence). The CDR3 is CASSQVGQGSYNEQFF. In DNA, the CDR3 is TGTGCCAGCAGCCAAGTAGGTCAGGGGTCCTACAATGAGCAGTTCTTC.

This clonotype was counted between two and nine times. The CDR3 loop is CASRVDPNTGELFF. Written as DNA, the CDR3 is TGCGCCAGCAGAGTCGACCCGAACACCGGGGAGCTGTTTTTT. The chain carries TRBV10-1 and TRBJ2-2; no definite D call. The V end lost 6 bases, the J end lost 0 bases, and 8 bases lay between the germline ends. The CDR3 sequence is 14 residues long. CDR1 and CDR2 from the germline V gene are WNHNN and SYGVQD (reference sequence).

This clonotype was detected many times. The chain combines TRBV11-2 with TRBJ2-5; D uncertain. V was clipped by 5 bases and J by 4 bases, with 5 bases between them. From germline, CDR1 is SGHAT and CDR2 FQNNGV. CDR3 length: 11 amino acids. CDR3 coding DNA: TGTGCCAGCAGCCATGGAGAGACCCAGTACTTC. Translation gives CASSHGETQYF.

This clonotype was recorded many times. The V and J genes are TRBV20-1 and TRBJ2-7; TRBD1 agrees at 11 bases. This CDR3 has 15 amino acids. The J segment lost 6 bases and the V segment lost 6 bases, leaving 13 bases of the junction unmatched. The germline V gene has CDR1 DFQATT and CDR2 SNEGSKA (reference sequence). DNA for the CDR3: TGCAGTGCCCGCCCTCCCGGGACAGGGGGAGGCGAGCAGTACTTC. Its translation: CSARPPGTGGGEQYF.

This clonotype was counted ten times or more. CDR3 sequence: CASIMSGTSYQETQYF. CDR3 sequence (DNA): TGTGCCAGCATCATGTCCGGGACATCGTACCAAGAGACCCAGTACTTC. J is TRBJ2-5 and V is TRBV28; possibly TRBD1 for D (6 bases). CDR1 is MDHEN and CDR2 is SYDVKM in the germline V gene. V lost 7 bases and J lost 0, with 18 bases in between. CDR3 length equals 16 residues. The whole variable domain, filled in from reference TRBV28 and TRBJ2-5, reads DVKVTQSSRYLVKRTGEKVFLECVQDMDHENMFWYRQDPGLGLRLIYFSYDVKMKEKGDIPEGYSVSREKKERFSLILESASTNQTSMYLCASIMSGTSYQETQYFGPGTRLLVL.

Many counts were recorded for this clonotype. This chain uses TRBV30 with TRBJ2-7; D unclear. The CDR3 sequence is 14 residues long. With 0 bases removed from V and 4 bases from J, the gap between germline ends came to 13 bases. Germline CDR1 reads GTSNPN; CDR2 reads SVGIG (reference sequence). The CDR3 DNA reads TGTGCCTGGAGTGTAGGTCAGATTCTGTACGAGCAGTACTTC. Its translation is CAWSVGQILYEQYF.

The chain is built from TRBV20-1 and TRBJ1-1; D may be TRBD1 (6 bases). Germline V gives CDR1 DFQATT, CDR2 SNEGSKA (reference sequence). Deletions cut 6 bases from V and 5 bases from J, with 25 bases between. The length of the CDR3 is 16 residues. CDR3 residues: CSASTGTRGLRTEAFF. CDR3 coding DNA: TGCAGTGCGTCAACCGGGACACGCGGCTTGAGGACTGAAGCTTTCTTT.